Below, one T cell receptor (beta chain) is given with its context. CDR1 MDHEN and CDR2 SYDVKM come from the germline V gene. V was clipped by 4 bases and J by 7 bases, with 17 bases between them. This CDR3 is built from 15 residues. The sample comes from a study of blood T cell repertoires in COVID-19. Repertoires were generated with immunoSEQ multiplex PCR, while TCRdb's copy carries only in-frame clones and drops some. Among about 490,000 clones listed, 80% to 90% were seen once. The source of this sequence is a human donor in a cohort sampled during active COVID-19. The chain recombines TRBV28 with TRBJ2-1, with D tentatively TRBD2 (5 bases). Specimen: peripheral blood. CDR3 nucleotide sequence: TGTGCCAGCAGTTCGGGCCCGAGGGTTTGGAATGAGCAGTTCTTC. Translation gives CASSSGPRVWNEQFF.